The next 29 T cell receptor beta chains were all read from a single sample in a study of low-dose radiotherapy and immunotherapy resistance in tumors. First-strand cDNA relied on TRAV- and TRBV-specific primers spanning alpha and beta chains. PCR amplification of the TCRs was performed with Phusion for 15 to 25 PCR cycles, and it relied on a constant-region primer together with a V-primer adapter. A single record per CDR3 protein comes from TCRdb applying MiXCR to the reads. This sample has about 84,000 distinct CDR3 sequences, with under 20% found just once. The time point is: after trial treatment. Treatment of the sample: LDRT plus nivolumab, ipilimumab, low-dose cyclophosphamide and aspirin (RACIN trial). Here the sequenced sample was PBMCs, taken after low-dose radiotherapy plus immunotherapy. The receptors were sampled from a male donor with prostate cancer.

This clonotype was found many times. This chain connects TRBV28 to TRBJ1-1; no clear D gene. Trimming shortened V by 8 bases and J by 8 bases, and 15 bases separated the two germline ends. This CDR3 has 12 amino acids. Germline V gives CDR1 MDHEN, CDR2 SYDVKM. CDR3 nucleotides: TGTGCCAGCGGTATGCGGGGATCGGAAGCTTTCTTT. Translation: CASGMRGSEAFF. The whole variable domain, remainder taken from reference TRBV28 and TRBJ1-1, is DVKVTQSSRYLVKRTGEKVFLECVQDMDHENMFWYRQDPGLGLRLIYFSYDVKMKEKGDIPEGYSVSREKKERFSLILESASTNQTSMYLCASGMRGSEAFFGQGTRLTVV.

As regards this clonotype: A read error is the likely source, as a far larger clone sits one nucleotide away. The chain links TRBV6-6 to TRBJ2-5, with TRBD2 as a possible D gene (5 bases). The CDR3 consists of 14 residues. V lost 7 bases, J lost 11 bases, and 23 bases lay in between. Germline V gene data show CDR1 as MNHNY and CDR2 as SVGAGI (reference sequence). Written as DNA, the CDR3 is TGTGCCAGCACCCGGACTGCCGCAGGCAATGAGCAGTACTTC. Its protein is CASTRTAAGNEQYF.

Notes on this clonotype: A much more abundant neighbour one base away suggests this may be a read error. The chain employs TRBV14 and TRBJ2-7; TRBD2 matches 13 bases. The CDR3 is 18 amino acids. The germline CDR1 and CDR2 sequences are SGHDN and FVKESK. The junction had 16 bases not matched to a gene; V was cut back by 4 bases and J by 7 bases. The CDR3 region is CASSRGLAGVTSYNEQYF. CDR3 sequence (DNA): TGTGCCAGCAGCCGAGGACTAGCGGGGGTTACGTCCTACAATGAGCAGTACTTC.

The V call is TRBV6-2 or TRBV6-3, the J call TRBJ2-1; perhaps TRBD1 as D (5 bases). Deletions cut 0 bases from V and 4 bases from J, with 10 bases between. The CDR3 consists of 15 residues. Germline CDR1 reads MNHEY; CDR2 reads SVGEGT. DNA for the CDR3: TGTGCCAGCAGTTACTCAAGGGGTCGGTACAATGAGCAGTTCTTC. Translated: CASSYSRGRYNEQFF.

The chain carries TRBV27 and TRBJ2-7, with D unclear. The V gene's germline CDR1 is MNHEY and CDR2 SMNVEV (reference sequence). CDR3 length: 14 residues. The V gene lost 6 bases and the J gene lost 7 bases, with 19 bases spanning the gap. CDR3 nucleotides: TGTGCCAGCAGGTGGTTGCTCGAAGGACGGGAGCAGTACTTC. Residues: CASRWLLEGREQYF.

This clonotype occurred a few times. The chain links TRBV3-1 to TRBJ2-1; TRBD2 agrees at 7 bases. From germline, CDR1 is LGHDT and CDR2 YNNKEL (reference sequence). This CDR3 contains 15 residues. J was trimmed by 8 bases and V by 5 bases; bases with no gene match: 12. The CDR3 reads CASSARLAGEDEQFF. DNA for the CDR3: TGTGCCAGCAGCGCCAGACTAGCAGGCGAAGATGAGCAGTTCTTC.

On this clonotype: A far larger clone lies a single base away; this is likely a read error. The rearrangement joins TRBV5-3 to TRBJ2-5; D possibly corresponds to TRBD2 (6 bases). TRBV5-3 is treated as an ORF (open reading frame) with a function not yet certain. The germline V and J ends were trimmed by 8 bases and 5 bases, with 19 bases remaining between them. This CDR3 has 14 residues. CDR3 amino acids: CASTESGPGETQYF. Here the CDR3 DNA reads TGTGCCAGCACCGAGAGCGGGCCGGGGGAGACCCAGTACTTC.

This clonotype has a count of ten or more. The chain links TRBV6-1 to TRBJ2-2, with D maybe TRBD2 (7 bases). The CDR3 extends over 15 amino acids. V dropped 2 bases and J dropped 2 bases, with 9 bases sitting between them. Germline assignment: CDR1 MNHNS and CDR2 SASEGT. The CDR3 nucleotides are TGTGCCAGCAGTGAAAGGGGGGGTAACACCGGGGAGCTGTTTTTT. Its protein is CASSERGGNTGELFF.

This clonotype was seen at least ten times. The chain couples TRBV29-1 to TRBJ2-1; 15 bases agree with TRBD2. Germline V gene lookup returns CDR1 SQVTM and CDR2 ANQGSEA. CDR3 length equals 16 residues. Losses at the gene ends were 7 bases for V and 4 bases for J; bases not matched to a gene: 8. The CDR3 sequence: CSGAGTSGRLYNEQFF. The CDR3 DNA reads TGCAGCGGGGCTGGGACTAGCGGGAGGCTTTACAATGAGCAGTTCTTC.

This clonotype was seen at least ten times. This chain connects TRBV7-8 to TRBJ2-7, with D perhaps matching TRBD2 (5 bases). This CDR3 spans 15 amino acids. With 5 bases removed from V and 4 bases from J, the gap between germline ends came to 18 bases. The germline CDR1 and CDR2 sequences are SGHVS and FQNEAQ. CDR3 sequence (DNA): TGTGCCAGCAGCCTGATGTGGGGAGAGGTATACGAGCAGTACTTC. Its translation is CASSLMWGEVYEQYF.

This clonotype was counted only a few times. The rearrangement links TRBV5-4 to TRBJ2-5; D unclear. CDR1 SGHNT and CDR2 YYREEE come from the germline V gene (reference sequence). Trimming took 2 bases from V and 1 from J, leaving 6 bases between them. The CDR3 extends over 13 amino acids. The chain's CDR3 is CASSFALQETQYF. The DNA for the CDR3 is TGTGCCAGCAGCTTCGCCCTCCAAGAGACCCAGTACTTC.

This clonotype was seen more than once but under ten times. The V call is TRBV28, the J call TRBJ2-7; D remains ambiguous. The CDR3 has 11 amino acids. Germline values: CDR1 MDHEN, CDR2 SYDVKM. V lost 8 bases and J 2 bases, leaving 7 bases between the germline ends. The CDR3 coding sequence is TGTGCCAGCGGACCGACCTACGAGCAGTACTTC. It yields the protein CASGPTYEQYF.

The chain is built from TRBV12-3 or TRBV12-4 and TRBJ2-3, with a tentative D call TRBD1 (5 bases). CDR3 length equals 16 residues. The V and J ends lost 6 bases and 1 base respectively, with 17 bases between them. The CDR3 DNA sequence: TGTGCCAGCAGCACAACCCGACAGATTCGCACAGATACGCAGTATTTT. It yields the protein CASSTTRQIRTDTQYF.

This clonotype was counted ten times or more. V is TRBV7-2 and J is TRBJ2-1; D unclear. V lost 0 bases and J 1 base, leaving 7 bases between the germline ends. From germline, CDR1 is SGHTA and CDR2 FQGNSA. CDR3 size: 15 residues. The CDR3 DNA sequence: TGTGCCAGCAGCTTAGCGCAAGGGTCCTACAATGAGCAGTTCTTC. Translating it yields CASSLAQGSYNEQFF.

This clonotype occurred many times. The rearrangement links TRBV30 to TRBJ2-5; D possibly matches TRBD1 or TRBD2 (5 bases each). There are 12 residues in the CDR3. Germline V lookup: CDR1 GTSNPN, CDR2 SVGIG (reference sequence). V lost 3 bases and J 5 bases, leaving 10 bases between the germline ends. The CDR3: CAWRRGPETQYF. The CDR3 DNA reads as TGTGCCTGGAGGAGGGGTCCCGAGACCCAGTACTTC.

There are many counts of this clonotype. The V call is TRBV19, the J call TRBJ2-2; D is perhaps TRBD1 (6 bases). Per the germline V gene, CDR1 is LNHDA and CDR2 is SQIVND (reference sequence). The CDR3 consists of 15 residues. CDR3 DNA sequence: TGTGCGAGCAGGGGCCAGGGCGCGAACACCGGGGAGCTGTTTTTT. Its translation is CASRGQGANTGELFF.

This clonotype was seen at least ten times. The chain couples TRBV9 to TRBJ2-3; 11 positions agree with TRBD2. Germline V gene sequence: CDR1 SGDLS, CDR2 YYNGEE. V lost 3 bases, J lost 2 bases, and 5 bases stayed unmatched. CDR3 length: 16 residues. Here the CDR3 reads CASSARLAGHTDTQYF. The CDR3 nucleotides are TGTGCCAGCAGCGCCCGACTAGCGGGGCACACAGATACGCAGTATTTT.

On this clonotype itself: This likely stems from a read error, as it lies one base from a far larger clone. The rearrangement joins TRBV27 to TRBJ1-2; 7 nucleotides agree with TRBD1. CDR3 length: 14 residues. Germline lookup yields CDR1 MNHEY and CDR2 SMNVEV (reference sequence). As DNA, the CDR3 is TGTGCCAGCAGTTTACCCACAGGGGACTATGGCCACACCTTC. As protein: CASSLPTGDYGHTF.

This clonotype was seen repeatedly, ten times or more. CDR3 in DNA: TGTGCCAGCAGTCCCACGGGGGATGAGCAGTTCTTC. It specifies CASSPTGDEQFF. V gene TRBV28 combines with J gene TRBJ2-1, with D perhaps TRBD2 (6 bases). Germline V gene sequence: CDR1 MDHEN, CDR2 SYDVKM. V lost 5 bases and J lost 8, with 10 bases in between. CDR3 length equals 12 residues.

This clonotype was recorded many times. The V gene is TRBV4-3, the J gene TRBJ1-1, with 8 bases identical to TRBD1. Germline CDR1 LGHNA, CDR2 YSLEER. Losses at the gene ends were 0 bases for V and 8 bases for J; bases not matched to a gene: 5. This CDR3 contains 14 residues. CDR3 protein: CASSQEVRGREAFF. The CDR3 DNA reads TGCGCCAGCAGCCAAGAGGTCAGGGGGCGAGAAGCTTTCTTT.

This clonotype was seen at least ten times. The chain carries TRBV7-7 and TRBJ2-1; weak D call: TRBD2 (5 bases). The CDR3 extends over 15 amino acids. Germline values: CDR1 SSHAT, CDR2 FNYEAQ (reference sequence). The ends were cut back, 1 base at V and 3 bases at J, with 10 bases in the middle. This CDR3 is CASSLGTEGYNEQFF. The CDR3 bases are TGTGCCAGCAGCTTAGGAACAGAGGGCTACAATGAGCAGTTCTTC.

This clonotype showed up many times. The chain uses TRBV19 and TRBJ1-2; 10 nucleotides line up with TRBD1. This CDR3 contains 15 residues. Trimming took 5 bases from V and 4 from J; bases not matched to a gene: 7. The germline V gene has CDR1 LNHDA and CDR2 SQIVND (reference sequence). The CDR3 loop reads CASSQTGTGAYGYTF. The CDR3 DNA sequence: TGTGCCAGTAGTCAAACCGGGACAGGGGCCTATGGCTACACCTTC.

This clonotype was counted many times. V usage is TRBV5-6 and J usage is TRBJ2-4; tentatively, D is TRBD1 (6 bases). This CDR3 contains 14 residues. The ends were cut back, 4 bases at V and 5 bases at J, with 13 bases in the middle. Germline CDR1 reads SGHDT; CDR2 reads YYEEEE. DNA of the CDR3: TGTGCCAGCAGCACCGGGACACCGCAAAACATTCAGTACTTC. Translation: CASSTGTPQNIQYF.

This clonotype was observed many times. One end of the junction fails to match germline, which may point to a read error. The chain links TRBV7-2 to TRBJ1-1; maybe TRBD1 (6 bases). The length of the CDR3 is 13 residues. The germline gives CDR1 SGHTA, CDR2 FQGNSA. CDR3 coding DNA: TGCGCCAGCAGCCTAGAAAGGGGGACTGAAGCTTTCTTT. Amino acid sequence: CASSLERGTEAFF.

As concerns this clonotype: A far bigger clonotype differs at one base, so this is likely a read error. V gene TRBV28 combines with J gene TRBJ2-1; D is unclear. The CDR3 extends over 15 amino acids. Trimming removed 6 bases from V and 10 bases from J, with 22 bases in between. Germline V lookup: CDR1 MDHEN, CDR2 SYDVKM. CDR3 loop: CASSLRTDWNYEQFF. CDR3 coding DNA: TGTGCCAGCAGCTTAAGGACGGATTGGAACTACGAGCAGTTCTTC. Full variable domain (outside the CDR3, taken from reference TRBV28 and TRBJ2-1): DVKVTQSSRYLVKRTGEKVFLECVQDMDHENMFWYRQDPGLGLRLIYFSYDVKMKEKGDIPEGYSVSREKKERFSLILESASTNQTSMYLCASSLRTDWNYEQFFGPGTRLTVL.

Ten or more counts support this clonotype. The gene calls are TRBV7-3 and TRBJ2-1; TRBD2 aligns across 9 bases. Unmatched junction bases numbered 6, after V lost 5 bases and J lost 4 bases. The CDR3 runs to 15 residues. Looked up from germline, CDR1 is SGHTA and CDR2 is FQGTGA. The CDR3 sequence: CASSLALAGYNEQFF. The CDR3 bases are TGTGCCAGCAGCCTAGCCCTAGCGGGATACAATGAGCAGTTCTTC.

This clonotype is medium-sized within its sample. The chain couples TRBV28 to TRBJ2-3; 8 positions agree with TRBD2. The germline CDR1 and CDR2 sequences are MDHEN and SYDVKM. The CDR3 is 16 amino acids. V lost 7 bases and J lost 1; bases outside the gene matches: 10. CDR3 amino acids: CASTESSGSGTDTQYF. Written as DNA, the CDR3 is TGTGCCAGCACCGAGTCAAGCGGGAGCGGCACAGATACGCAGTATTTT.

This clonotype has ten or more counts. This chain links TRBV6-5 with TRBJ2-5; the match to TRBD1 covers 7 bases. The CDR3 runs to 15 residues. CDR1 and CDR2 (germline): MNHEY, SVGAGI. The V and J ends lost 0 bases and 5 bases, in that order; junction bases with no gene match: 6. CDR3 in DNA: TGTGCCAGCAGTTACTCTTGGACAGGTCGGGAGACCCAGTACTTC. The encoded protein is CASSYSWTGRETQYF.

This clonotype was counted at least ten times. This chain links TRBV7-9 with TRBJ2-7; the D is unclear. This CDR3 has 11 residues. Germline V CDR1 and CDR2: SEHNR, FQNEAQ (reference sequence). Trimming took 5 bases from V and 3 from J, leaving 5 bases between them. The CDR3 DNA reads TGTGCCAGCAGCCACAGCTACGAGCAGTACTTC. Translating gives CASSHSYEQYF.